Shown below are 16 T cell receptor beta chains from a single sample sequenced in a study of T cells in localized non-small cell lung cancer. Only in-frame clones appear in the TCRdb table, and some are missing; sequencing was by immunoSEQ multiplex PCR. The sample lists more than 100,000 clones, 89% occurring once. Sequenced here: peripheral blood, sampled before any cancer treatment. All receptors come from a female donor of 60 years or more with stage I lung adenocarcinoma.

Only a few counts were recorded for this clone. V and J are TRBV2 and TRBJ2-1, with D hard to call. Trimming cost V 7 bases and J 4 bases, with 5 bases left between them. Germline V CDR1 and CDR2: SNHLY, FYNNEI. This CDR3 has 11 amino acids. The CDR3 DNA reads as TGTGCCAGCACGGCATACAATGAGCAGTTCTTC. It codes for CASTAYNEQFF. The complete variable domain, with remaining parts taken from reference TRBV2 and TRBJ2-1, reads EPEVTQTPSHQVTQMGQEVILRCVPISNHLYFYWYRQILGQKVEFLVSFYNNEISEKSEIFDDQFSVERPDGSNFTLKIRSTKLEDSAMYFCASTAYNEQFFGPGTRLTVL.

V usage is TRBV6-5 and J usage is TRBJ2-1, with 7 nucleotides matching TRBD2. V gave up 7 bases and J gave up 7 bases; unmatched junction bases: 13. Germline CDR1 and CDR2: MNHEY and SVGAGI. The CDR3 has 15 residues. The CDR3 DNA reads TGTGCCAGCACCAAAGGCGGGAGTCGGTTTAATGAGCAGTTCTTC. Amino acid sequence: CASTKGGSRFNEQFF.

J is TRBJ1-5 and V is TRBV10-3; 10 bases fit TRBD1. CDR1 ENHRY and CDR2 SYGVKD come from the germline V gene. J gave up 6 bases and V 6 bases, and 8 bases lay outside the gene matches. The CDR3 runs 15 residues. In DNA, the CDR3 is TGTGCCATCAGAGGGGACAGGGGCGAGACTCAGCCCCAGCATTTT. Protein: CAIRGDRGETQPQHF.

The chain combines TRBV6-6 with TRBJ1-2; 9 positions agree with TRBD1. The V segment lost 10 bases and the J segment 2 bases; nucleotides outside the gene matches: 8. This CDR3 comprises 14 residues. Germline lookup yields CDR1 MNHNY and CDR2 SVGAGI (reference sequence). The CDR3 DNA follows: TGTGCCATCCGCGTAGGACAGGGGAACTATGGCTACACCTTC. Encoded protein: CAIRVGQGNYGYTF.

This clone was seen a handful of times. The rearrangement uses TRBV11-2 and TRBJ2-2; no definite D call. The V and J ends lost 2 bases and 4 bases respectively, with 11 bases between them. The V gene's germline CDR1 is SGHAT and CDR2 FQNNGV. The CDR3 runs to 15 residues. CDR3 loop: CASSLRAWGTGELFF. The CDR3, as DNA: TGTGCCAGCAGCTTACGAGCTTGGGGCACCGGGGAGCTGTTTTTT.

The genes are TRBV2 and TRBJ2-3; D might be TRBD2 (6 bases). Germline V gene lookup returns CDR1 SNHLY and CDR2 FYNNEI. This CDR3 comprises 15 residues. V was trimmed by 7 bases and J by 4 bases, leaving 18 bases between them. This CDR3 reads CASIATGLPADTQYF. CDR3 bases: TGTGCCAGCATTGCTACGGGACTCCCGGCAGATACGCAGTATTTT.

The chain employs TRBV4-1 and TRBJ1-1; D gene uncertain. Trimming cost V 1 base and J 2 bases, with 11 bases left between them. The CDR3 extends over 15 amino acids. Germline CDR1 is MGHRA and CDR2 is YSYEKL. CDR3 residues: CASSQVQQSNTEAFF. The CDR3 DNA sequence: TGCGCCAGCAGCCAAGTCCAGCAGAGTAACACTGAAGCTTTCTTT.

The chain uses TRBV7-9 and TRBJ2-1; no reliable D call. Germline CDR1 and CDR2: SEHNR and FQNEAQ (reference sequence). The CDR3 sequence is 14 residues long. V gave up 0 bases and J gave up 4 bases, with 7 bases separating them. The CDR3, as DNA: TGTGCCAGCAGCTTAGCTGCCAGTTACAATGAGCAGTTCTTC. Translation: CASSLAASYNEQFF.

This clone came up a few times. The CDR3, as DNA: TGTGCCTGGAGTCTTGGACTACTCCAAGAGACCCAGTACTTC. It specifies CAWSLGLLQETQYF. The chain is built from TRBV30 and TRBJ2-5; possible D gene TRBD2, 6 bases. Trimming removed 2 bases at V and 1 base at J, with 11 bases between. Germline V CDR1 and CDR2: GTSNPN, SVGIG (reference sequence). The CDR3 sequence is 14 residues long.

The chain is built from TRBV30 and TRBJ2-7, with 8 bases fitting TRBD2. Germline values: CDR1 GTSNPN, CDR2 SVGIG (reference sequence). The V and J ends lost 0 bases and 4 bases, in that order; junction bases with no gene match: 8. The CDR3 consists of 15 residues. CDR3: CAWSVEIAGPYEQYF. Written as DNA, the CDR3 is TGTGCCTGGAGTGTGGAAATAGCGGGACCTTACGAGCAGTACTTC.

This clone was counted a single time. The chain is built from TRBV28 and TRBJ1-5; D is uncertain. The V gene lost 6 bases and the J gene lost 2 bases, with 14 bases spanning the gap. The germline V gene encodes CDR1 MDHEN and CDR2 SYDVKM. This CDR3 contains 15 residues. CDR3 sequence: CASRFGGVGNQPQHF. The CDR3 DNA follows: TGTGCCAGCAGGTTTGGAGGCGTGGGCAATCAGCCCCAGCATTTT. The complete variable domain, with remaining parts taken from reference TRBV28 and TRBJ1-5, reads DVKVTQSSRYLVKRTGEKVFLECVQDMDHENMFWYRQDPGLGLRLIYFSYDVKMKEKGDIPEGYSVSREKKERFSLILESASTNQTSMYLCASRFGGVGNQPQHFGDGTRLSIL.

J is TRBJ1-2 and V is TRBV5-6; D is undetermined. In germline, CDR1 is SGHDT, CDR2 YYEEEE. CDR3 length: 14 residues. V dropped 4 bases and J dropped 7 bases, with 17 bases sitting between them. CDR3 bases: TGTGCCAGCAGCGGCAACGAACGTAATCTTGGCTACACCTTC. Its translation: CASSGNERNLGYTF.

The chain uses TRBV28 and TRBJ1-1, with D uncertain. CDR1 is MDHEN and CDR2 is SYDVKM in the germline V gene. Trimming pared 4 bases from V and 4 bases from J, leaving 10 bases between. The CDR3 covers 13 residues. The CDR3 nucleotides are TGTGCCAGCAGTTCCACTTTCAGCACTGAAGCTTTCTTT. Residues: CASSSTFSTEAFF.

The rearrangement joins TRBV2 to TRBJ2-2; 7 bases are shared with TRBD2. CDR1 and CDR2 (germline): SNHLY, FYNNEI. With V trimmed by 6 bases and J by 1 base, 5 bases remained unmatched. The CDR3 length is 15 residues. CDR3 DNA sequence: TGTGCCAGCAGGGGAGCGGGACGGAACACCGGGGAGCTGTTTTTT. Amino acids: CASRGAGRNTGELFF.

The chain employs TRBV10-2 and TRBJ2-7; 7 nucleotides align to TRBD2. Germline V gene sequence: CDR1 WSHSY, CDR2 SAAADI. The CDR3 sequence is 17 residues long. Unmatched junction bases numbered 15, after V lost 2 bases and J lost 5 bases. Here the CDR3 reads CASSEPSSAGRAHEQYF. The CDR3 coding sequence is TGCGCCAGCAGTGAGCCTTCTTCGGCAGGGAGGGCCCACGAGCAGTACTTC.

The V call is TRBV10-1, the J call TRBJ2-2; perhaps TRBD2 as D (6 bases). The CDR3 runs 16 residues. CDR1 is WNHNN, CDR2 SYGVQD, per germline (reference sequence). V lost 3 bases and J 0 bases, leaving 11 bases between the germline ends. This CDR3 is CASSDVRGTNTGELFF. Written as DNA, the CDR3 is TGCGCCAGCAGTGATGTGCGGGGCACGAACACCGGGGAGCTGTTTTTT.